Presented here are 30 T cell receptor beta chains from one specimen sequenced in a study of cytomegalovirus exposure and HLA in healthy donors. In the PCR, 60 Vbeta and 13 Jbeta primers were used. Clones were read by immunoSEQ multiplex PCR, and TCRdb kept only the in-frame ones, dropping some. The sample consists of about 270,000 clones, roughly two thirds of them appearing once. The sample was PBMCs. The receptors come from a female donor in good health and CMV-seronegative.

This chain joins TRBV9 and TRBJ2-5, with 12 bases aligning to TRBD2. Germline V gene lookup returns CDR1 SGDLS and CDR2 YYNGEE. This CDR3 comprises 14 residues. J gave up 4 bases and V 3 bases, and 1 base lay outside the gene matches. CDR3: CASSGGLAGETQYF. CDR3 nucleotides: TGTGCCAGCAGCGGGGGACTAGCGGGAGAGACCCAGTACTTC.

J is TRBJ2-1 and V is TRBV6-1; 8 bases align to TRBD1. Germline V gene sequence: CDR1 MNHNS, CDR2 SASEGT. CDR3 size: 16 residues. V lost 0 bases to trimming and J lost 2 bases; unmatched junction nucleotides: 3. CDR3 nucleotide sequence: TGTGCCAGCAGTGAAGCGCCAGGGGGCGCCTACAATGAGCAGTTCTTC. Its translation: CASSEAPGGAYNEQFF.

The chain uses TRBV30 and TRBJ1-2; 8 positions match TRBD1. There are 14 residues in the CDR3. With V trimmed by 3 bases and J by 6 bases, 9 bases remained unmatched. The germline V gene encodes CDR1 GTSNPN and CDR2 SVGIG (reference sequence). CDR3 residues: CAWSHRGGKDGYTF. The DNA for the CDR3 is TGTGCCTGGAGCCACAGGGGGGGTAAGGATGGCTACACCTTC.

This clone was counted a single time. The chain uses TRBV9 and TRBJ1-6; 8 bases align to TRBD1. With V trimmed by 4 bases and J by 7 bases, 7 bases remained unmatched. Germline CDR1 reads SGDLS; CDR2 reads YYNGEE. The CDR3 is 15 amino acids. The CDR3 DNA is TGTGCCAGCAGCCCGCGGGACAGGACAAATTCACCCCTCCACTTT. Translating gives CASSPRDRTNSPLHF.

Here the CDR3 reads CASSPPEDRFPSGNTIYF. CDR3 nucleotides: TGTGCCAGCAGCCCCCCGGAGGACAGATTTCCCTCTGGAAACACCATATATTTT. V and J are TRBV7-9 and TRBJ1-3; tentative D call: TRBD1 (6 bases). The CDR3 consists of 18 residues. V was cut by 5 bases and J by 0 bases, with 20 bases left in between. The germline V gene has CDR1 SEHNR and CDR2 FQNEAQ (reference sequence).

The V and J genes are TRBV6-5 and TRBJ1-4, with 7 positions matching TRBD1. Germline V gives CDR1 MNHEY, CDR2 SVGAGI. CDR3 length equals 13 residues. J was trimmed by 5 bases and V by 6 bases; bases with no gene match: 3. The CDR3 reads CASRGTENEKLFF. In DNA, the CDR3 is TGTGCCAGCAGGGGGACAGAAAATGAAAAACTGTTTTTT.

This clone was seen only a few times. The chain uses TRBV28 and TRBJ2-3; no reliable D call. This CDR3 comprises 15 residues. The germline gives CDR1 MDHEN, CDR2 SYDVKM. V lost 5 bases and J lost 4, with 16 bases in between. The CDR3 region has the DNA TGTGCCAGCAGTCGAGCCCTGAATCCGGCAGATACGCAGTATTTT. It translates to CASSRALNPADTQYF.

The V and J genes are TRBV9 and TRBJ2-7; TRBD2 might be the D (6 bases). In germline, CDR1 is SGDLS, CDR2 YYNGEE. The CDR3 length is 15 residues. The V end was cut by 2 bases, the J end by 2 bases, with 14 bases between. CDR3 sequence (DNA): TGTGCCAGCAGCGTCGGATCAACGGGGGCCTACGAGCAGTACTTC. Protein product: CASSVGSTGAYEQYF.

A few counts support this clone. CDR3 nucleotides: TGTGCCAGCAGACCCTCGGGGACTAGCGGGCTGTTCTTC. It codes for CASRPSGTSGLFF. The chain joins TRBV11-2 to TRBJ2-1, with 12 bases matching TRBD2. Germline V gene lookup returns CDR1 SGHAT and CDR2 FQNNGV. The J segment lost 15 bases and the V segment lost 6 bases, leaving 9 bases of the junction unmatched. The CDR3 is 13 residues long.

The chain recombines TRBV5-4 with TRBJ2-3; possibly TRBD2 for D (5 bases). CDR1 and CDR2 (germline): SGHNT, YYREEE (reference sequence). The CDR3 is made up of 15 amino acids. Trimming removed 0 bases from V and 4 bases from J, with 12 bases in between. CDR3: CASSLGELTSDTQYF. The DNA for the CDR3 is TGTGCCAGCAGCTTGGGGGAGCTCACTTCAGATACGCAGTATTTT.

This chain uses TRBV6-1 with TRBJ1-2; 12 bases fit TRBD1. Germline V lookup: CDR1 MNHNS, CDR2 SASEGT. V gave up 6 bases and J gave up 8 bases; unmatched junction bases: 7. The CDR3 is made up of 14 amino acids. The CDR3 is CASSVGTGGRGYTF. The CDR3 DNA sequence: TGTGCCAGCAGCGTCGGGACAGGGGGCCGGGGCTACACCTTC.

This rearrangement joins TRBV7-2 to TRBJ2-1, with D maybe TRBD1 (6 bases). There are 15 residues in the CDR3. Germline-derived CDR1 and CDR2 are SGHTA and FQGNSA. Between the trimmed V and J ends, which lost 2 bases and 5 bases, there was a span of 13 bases. The CDR3 DNA sequence: TGTGCCAGCAGCTTAACCCGGGACACGAACAATGAGCAGTTCTTC. As protein: CASSLTRDTNNEQFF.

The V and J genes are TRBV27 and TRBJ2-5, with a possible D match to TRBD1 (6 bases). This CDR3 has 16 amino acids. With 5 bases removed from V and 3 bases from J, the gap between germline ends came to 19 bases. Germline V gene sequence: CDR1 MNHEY, CDR2 SMNVEV (reference sequence). The CDR3 bases are TGTGCCAGCAGTAAGACAGGAGCGGCACCAAAAGAGACCCAGTACTTC. It codes for CASSKTGAAPKETQYF.

This clone has only one observation. J is TRBJ1-2 and V is TRBV7-8, with no clear D. Trimming cost V 5 bases and J 7 bases, with 17 bases left between them. From germline, CDR1 is SGHVS and CDR2 FQNEAQ. This CDR3 is built from 14 residues. DNA of the CDR3: TGTGCCAGCAGCCCCCAAGCCAGGTTTGGTGGCTACACCTTC. Protein sequence: CASSPQARFGGYTF.

About this clone itself: Distinct nucleotide sequences in the sample also encode this CDR3. This chain joins TRBV5-6 and TRBJ2-1, with D maybe TRBD1 (6 bases). The CDR3 covers 11 residues. Per germline, CDR1 SGHDT and CDR2 YYEEEE. The germline V and J ends were trimmed by 2 bases and 13 bases, with 10 bases remaining between them. As DNA, the CDR3 is TGTGCCAGCAGCTTCAGGGGAGCACAGTTCTTC. Translation gives CASSFRGAQFF.

This sequence joins TRBV19 and TRBJ2-5, with 9 positions matching TRBD1. CDR3 length: 13 amino acids. CDR1 is LNHDA and CDR2 is SQIVND in the germline V gene (reference sequence). V lost 6 bases and J lost 5; bases outside the gene matches: 4. The CDR3 loop reads CASRQGARETQYF. CDR3 sequence (DNA): TGTGCCAGTAGACAGGGGGCGCGTGAGACCCAGTACTTC.

The chain uses TRBV11-2 and TRBJ2-1; TRBD2 matches 13 bases. The CDR3 has 16 residues. Germline values: CDR1 SGHAT, CDR2 FQNNGV. Losses at the gene ends were 5 bases for V and 4 bases for J; bases not matched to a gene: 5. The CDR3 DNA reads TGTGCCAGCAGCCCCGGGACTAGCGGGACTTACAATGAGCAGTTCTTC. The encoded protein is CASSPGTSGTYNEQFF.

This chain uses TRBV5-6 with TRBJ1-1, with D maybe TRBD1 (6 bases). The germline V and J ends were trimmed by 2 bases and 3 bases, with 8 bases remaining between them. Looked up from germline, CDR1 is SGHDT and CDR2 is YYEEEE. CDR3 size: 13 residues. The chain's CDR3 is CASSFRGYTEAFF. CDR3 coding DNA: TGTGCCAGCAGCTTTAGGGGGTACACTGAAGCTTTCTTT.

The chain couples TRBV2 to TRBJ2-7, with 9 bases matching TRBD2. The J segment lost 3 bases and the V segment lost 7 bases, leaving 13 bases of the junction unmatched. The CDR3 sequence is 16 residues long. Per germline, CDR1 SNHLY and CDR2 FYNNEI. In DNA, the CDR3 is TGTGCCAGCAAATTAGCGGGAGTAGGTGCCGACTACGAGCAGTACTTC. The encoded protein is CASKLAGVGADYEQYF.

This sequence joins TRBV6-4 and TRBJ2-3, with 9 nucleotides matching TRBD2. The CDR3 is 15 amino acids. After removal of 3 bases from V and 1 base from J, the junction contained 2 bases not matched to a gene. Per germline, CDR1 MRHNA and CDR2 SNTAGT. The chain's CDR3 is CASSDSGRRTDTQYF. DNA for the CDR3: TGTGCCAGCAGTGATAGCGGGAGACGCACAGATACGCAGTATTTT.

This chain uses TRBV18 with TRBJ2-1, with TRBD1 matching over 7 bases. Germline CDR1 reads KGHSH; CDR2 reads LQKENI. Germline trimming cut 2 bases from V and 10 bases from J; bases unmatched to any gene: 5. This CDR3 spans 13 amino acids. In DNA, the CDR3 is TGTGCCAGCTCACCAAGACAGGGCACCGAGCAGTTCTTC. Its translation is CASSPRQGTEQFF.

This chain joins TRBV10-1 and TRBJ1-1; no clear D gene. The CDR3 extends over 13 amino acids. From germline, CDR1 is WNHNN and CDR2 SYGVQD (reference sequence). Between the trimmed V and J ends, which lost 3 bases and 0 bases, there was a span of 5 bases. CDR3 sequence reads: CASSEHLNTEAFF. CDR3 nucleotides: TGCGCCAGCAGTGAACACCTGAACACTGAAGCTTTCTTT.

The rearrangement uses TRBV4-1 and TRBJ2-7, with 7 bases matching TRBD2. The V gene's germline CDR1 is MGHRA and CDR2 YSYEKL. The CDR3 extends over 15 amino acids. V lost 2 bases and J lost 3; bases outside the gene matches: 7. CDR3 DNA sequence: TGCGCCAGCAGCCAATCACGGGGGGATAACTACGAGCAGTACTTC. It specifies CASSQSRGDNYEQYF.

The chain employs TRBV5-1 and TRBJ2-1; 9 positions agree with TRBD2. This CDR3 spans 14 amino acids. CDR1 and CDR2 (germline): SGHRS, YFSETQ. V shed 4 bases and J 8 bases; nucleotides not matched to a gene: 7. The CDR3 here is CASSPRTSVDEQFF. The CDR3 nucleotides are TGCGCCAGCAGCCCCCGGACTAGCGTCGATGAGCAGTTCTTC.

The J gene is TRBJ2-2, the V gene TRBV5-1; D may be TRBD1 (5 bases). Trimming pared 0 bases from V and 5 bases from J, leaving 11 bases between. The CDR3 extends over 15 amino acids. Germline V lookup: CDR1 SGHRS, CDR2 YFSETQ. The CDR3 region is CASSLVQGVTGELFF. In DNA, the CDR3 is TGCGCCAGCAGCTTGGTCCAGGGCGTAACCGGGGAGCTGTTTTTT.

This chain uses TRBV29-1 with TRBJ2-5, with 7 bases matching TRBD2. Germline V gene sequence: CDR1 SQVTM, CDR2 ANQGSEA. The CDR3 totals 15 residues. The V and J ends lost 3 bases and 5 bases, in that order; junction bases with no gene match: 12. The CDR3 DNA reads as TGCAGCGTTGACGTTTGGCCGGTCGGGGGGGAGACCCAGTACTTC. Translation gives CSVDVWPVGGETQYF.

V gene TRBV27 combines with J gene TRBJ2-1; TRBD2 agrees at 7 bases. V gave up 0 bases and J gave up 3 bases; unmatched junction bases: 2. The CDR3 is 15 residues long. Per germline, CDR1 MNHEY and CDR2 SMNVEV (reference sequence). CDR3 residues: CASSLSSSGYNEQFF. The CDR3 nucleotides read TGTGCCAGCAGTTTATCGTCTAGCGGCTACAATGAGCAGTTCTTC.

This chain connects TRBV5-4 to TRBJ2-5; a possible D gene is TRBD1 (6 bases). The length of the CDR3 is 13 residues. The germline V and J ends were trimmed by 4 bases and 5 bases, with 12 bases remaining between them. From germline, CDR1 is SGHNT and CDR2 YYREEE (reference sequence). The chain's CDR3 is CASSLTGAETQYF. The CDR3 nucleotides read TGTGCCAGCAGCCTGACAGGAGCGGAGACCCAGTACTTC.

This clone was detected a few times. The chain carries TRBV4-1 and TRBJ2-5, with D tentatively TRBD2 (5 bases). The CDR3 length is 13 residues. CDR1 is MGHRA, CDR2 YSYEKL, per germline. The germline V and J ends were trimmed by 5 bases and 5 bases, with 12 bases remaining between them. CDR3 amino acids: CASSGVGEETQYF. The CDR3 nucleotides read TGCGCCAGCAGCGGGGTTGGGGAGGAGACCCAGTACTTC.

J is TRBJ2-2 and V is TRBV5-4; 8 nucleotides align to TRBD1. In germline, CDR1 is SGHNT, CDR2 YYREEE (reference sequence). This CDR3 is built from 16 residues. Trimming took 6 bases from V and 5 from J; bases not matched to a gene: 12. In nucleotides, the CDR3 is TGTGCCAGCAACCTACGACAGGGGCTGAAGACCGGGGAGCTGTTTTTT. Protein: CASNLRQGLKTGELFF.